This note documents a single TCR beta chain sequence. What it binds is unknown. Arm-PCR with iRepertoire HTBI primers amplified the CDR3 regions for these TCR beta libraries. A single record per CDR3 protein comes from TCRdb applying MiXCR to the multiplex PCR reads. This sample has over 500,000 distinct CDR3 sequences, with 16% found just once. This sample was taken from a study of regulatory T cells in long-lasting Graves disease. Whole-study findings and limits: Newly diagnosed Graves' patients exceeded persistent ones in TCR diversity.

The time point denotes: newly diagnosed GD, antithyroid drugs for less than 3 months. The TCR library was made from RNA extracted from PBMCs. There are 18 residues in the CDR3. The V gene end was trimmed by 10 bases and the J gene end by 0 bases; junction bases not matched to a gene: 16. In germline, CDR1 is SGHVS, CDR2 FQNEAQ. These data also featured in a second study, about T cells in Graves' hyperthyroidism and ophthalmopathy. From that second work: Any patient presenting with uncontrolled infection, other autoimmune disease, pregnancy or lactation was left out. Peripheral blood also featured most of the thyroid clonotypes expanded above 0.001.

The receptor's source is a woman in her 30s with Graves disease. V usage is TRBV7-8 and J usage is TRBJ2-2; 8 positions match TRBD2. The sample consisted of peripheral blood mononuclear cells (PBMCs), taken at new diagnosis, from a patient treated with antithyroid drugs. The CDR3 sequence is CATKRGGRTMANTGELFF. The CDR3 DNA reads TGTGCCACAAAGCGGGGCGGGAGGACCATGGCGAACACCGGGGAGCTGTTTTTT.